The 3 T cell receptor beta chains given below trace back to one sample, sequenced in a study of response to subunit inactivated influenza vaccine. Via MiXCR, TCRdb re-called the RT-PCR reads, giving one row per CDR3 protein. The repertoire consists of fewer than 700,000 distinct CDR3 sequences, with 10% to 15% occurring once and the leading ten covering approximately 14%. Source: PBMCs from blood, taken around seven weeks after vaccination. These TCRs come from a man aged 50 or older who received an inactivated influenza vaccine.

The chain joins TRBV11-2 to TRBJ2-1; D is unresolved. Trimming pared 5 bases from V and 0 bases from J, leaving 11 bases between. This CDR3 is 15 amino acids long. Germline CDR1 is SGHAT and CDR2 is FQNNGV. The DNA of the CDR3 is TGTGCCAGCAGCCTCCTAGTGAGCTCCTACAATGAGCAGTTCTTC. It is translated as CASSLLVSSYNEQFF.

The sample holds a few counts of this clonotype. The chain recombines TRBV6-5 with TRBJ1-5; no firm D call. The CDR3 totals 14 residues. V was clipped by 3 bases and J by 0 bases, with 6 bases between them. Germline CDR1 MNHEY, CDR2 SVGAGI. The CDR3 nucleotides are TGTGCCAGCAGTTATCGGTATAGCAATCAGCCCCAGCATTTT. Its translation is CASSYRYSNQPQHF.

This clonotype came up many times. The gene calls are TRBV5-1 and TRBJ2-7, with D hard to call. CDR1 is SGHRS and CDR2 is YFSETQ in the germline V gene. The CDR3 consists of 13 residues. V was shortened by 1 base and J by 2 bases, with 7 bases between the two germline ends. CDR3 residues: CASSLRRTYEQYF. The DNA for the CDR3 is TGCGCCAGCAGCTTGCGGCGGACCTACGAGCAGTACTTC.